This is a list of T cell receptor beta chains from one sample in a study of blood T cell repertoires in COVID-19. Data came from immunoSEQ multiplex PCR; TCRdb stores just in-frame clones and leaves some out. The sample contains about 120,000 clones, less than 90% of which appear only once. The sequenced sample consisted of peripheral blood. The receptors stem from an older man with acute or convalescent COVID-19. Both conserved end residues are part of each CDR3. The D gene is left open where the match is weak. Some rows mark clone size as missing; the rest say once, few, many or name a class of expanded clone.

>TRBJ2-2|TRBV6-1|-|-
CASSEGGTGELFF
TGTGCCAGCAGTGAAGGAGGCACCGGGGAGCTGTTTTTT
>TRBJ1-3|TRBV3-1/TRBV3-2|-|-
CASGGRSSGNTIYF
TGTGCCTCGGGGGGGAGGAGCTCTGGAAACACCATATATTTT
>TRBJ2-1|TRBV5-1|-|-
CASRGGRDNEQFF
TGCGCCAGCAGGGGGGGACGGGACAATGAGCAGTTCTTC
>TRBJ2-7|TRBV7-6|TRBD1|-
CASSLRTGYWEQYF
TGTGCCAGCAGCTTACGGACAGGCTACTGGGAGCAGTACTTC
>TRBJ2-1|TRBV7-9|TRBD2|-
CASRGLRLAAAYDEQFF
TGTGCCAGCAGGGGGTTGCGACTAGCGGCCGCCTACGATGAGCAGTTCTTC
>TRBJ1-4|TRBV28|TRBD1|-
CASNLNRGLGEKLFF
TGTGCCAGCAACTTGAACAGGGGGCTGGGGGAAAAACTGTTTTTT
>TRBJ2-7|TRBV6-5|-|-
CASTSTLRGLGEQYF
TGTGCCAGCACCTCCACCCTGCGGGGGCTTGGCGAGCAGTACTTC
>TRBJ1-5|TRBV4-1|-|-
CASSQPGSGNQPQHF
TGCGCCAGCAGCCAACCGGGATCCGGCAATCAGCCCCAGCATTTT
>TRBJ2-7|TRBV6-5|TRBD1|-
CASQTGGAYEQYF
TGTGCCAGCCAGACAGGGGGCGCGTACGAGCAGTACTTC
>TRBJ2-3|TRBV10-3|TRBD2|-
CAISGSGGTSTDTQYF
TGTGCCATCAGTGGGAGCGGGGGGACTAGCACAGATACGCAGTATTTT
>TRBJ1-1|TRBV5-5|-|-
CASSSGYSIMNTEAFF
TGTGCCAGCAGTTCCGGGTATAGTATCATGAACACTGAAGCTTTCTTT
>TRBJ1-2|TRBV6-5|-|-
CASSSEEGPTYGYTF
TGTGCCAGCAGCAGCGAGGAGGGCCCTACCTATGGCTACACCTTC
>TRBJ1-1|TRBV28|TRBD1|once
CASRNGQVNTEAFF
TGTGCCAGCAGAAACGGACAGGTGAACACTGAAGCTTTCTTT
>TRBJ1-5|TRBV6-1|-|-
CASSENRQRTHF
TGTGCCAGCAGTGAAAACAGGCAAAGGACCCATTTT
>TRBJ2-5|TRBV2|-|few
CASSETRSQETQYF
TGTGCCAGCAGTGAAACTAGATCACAAGAGACCCAGTACTTC
>TRBJ2-5|TRBV11-2|TRBD2|-
CASSSGLNQETQYF
TGTGCCAGCAGCTCGGGACTAAACCAAGAGACCCAGTACTTC
>TRBJ2-7|TRBV5-4|TRBD2|-
CASSTARAGGQDEQYF
TGTGCCAGCAGCACAGCGCGAGCGGGAGGGCAGGACGAGCAGTACTTC
>TRBJ1-6|TRBV5-5|TRBD1|-
CASSVTGTGNSPLHF
TGTGCCAGCAGCGTAACCGGGACAGGCAATTCACCCCTCCACTTT
>TRBJ1-1|TRBV6-5|-|-
CASSTPPRNTEAFF
TGTGCCAGCAGTACCCCACCGCGGAACACTGAAGCTTTCTTT
>TRBJ2-5|TRBV28|TRBD1|-
CASSPGDRPQETQYF
TGTGCCAGCAGTCCAGGGGACAGGCCCCAAGAGACCCAGTACTTC
>TRBJ1-2|TRBV19|TRBD1|-
CASSSGTSTGEYGYTF
TGTGCCAGTAGTTCCGGAACCTCGACAGGGGAGTATGGCTACACCTTC
>TRBJ1-4|TRBV27|-|-
CASKAQAYVGEKLFF
TGTGCCAGCAAGGCACAGGCCTACGTAGGTGAAAAACTGTTTTTT
>TRBJ1-1|TRBV7-8|-|-
CASSLVGAQTEAFF
TGTGCCAGCAGCTTAGTGGGGGCCCAGACTGAAGCTTTCTTT
>TRBJ2-6|TRBV9|-|-
CASSLPANVLTF
TGTGCCAGCAGCCTTCCGGCCAACGTCCTGACTTTC
>TRBJ2-3|TRBV21-1|-|once
CASSPGNTQYF
TGTGCCAGCAGCCCGGGAAATACGCAGTATTTT
>TRBJ2-2|TRBV6-1|TRBD2|few
CASSDRGGRTTGELFF
TGTGCCAGCAGTGATCGGGGAGGGAGGACCACCGGGGAGCTGTTTTTT
>TRBJ1-1|TRBV3-1/TRBV3-2|-|-
CASSLHDRQNTEAFF
TGTGCCAGCAGCCTCCACGATCGACAGAACACTGAAGCTTTCTTT
>TRBJ2-5|TRBV24-1|TRBD2|-
CATSDGLAGSYETQYF
TGTGCCACCAGTGACGGACTAGCGGGGTCTTACGAGACCCAGTACTTC
>TRBJ1-6|TRBV2|-|-
CASTGQANSPLHF
TGTGCCAGCACTGGGCAGGCAAATTCACCCCTCCACTTT
>TRBJ1-1|TRBV6-5|TRBD1|-
CASSYGTGGRTEAFF
TGTGCCAGCAGTTACGGGACAGGGGGTCGGACTGAAGCTTTCTTT